The 19 T cell receptor beta chains listed next were all sequenced from one sample in a study of T cell repertoires in cytomegalovirus infection. TCRdb analysed the reads with MiXCR anew, one entry per CDR3 protein. Of about 180,000 distinct CDR3 sequences in the sample, 17% are singletons; the top ten hold almost 25%. Sequencing was done on a sample of CD8+ T cells from PBMCs. The receptors originated from a human donor in good health (CMV status not recorded). Some clones in this sample may be carry-over from other donors' samples.

The chain combines TRBV7-2 with TRBJ2-7, with a possible D match to TRBD2 (6 bases). CDR1 is SGHTA and CDR2 is FQGNSA in the germline V gene. V was cut by 1 base and J by 2 bases, with 12 bases left in between. CDR3 length: 15 amino acids. The CDR3 sequence: CASSLVGGMTYEQYF. The DNA for the CDR3 is TGTGCCAGCAGCTTAGTGGGCGGGATGACCTACGAGCAGTACTTC.

This clonotype was counted only a few times. This chain uses TRBV9 with TRBJ2-3; 7 bases match TRBD1. V shed 3 bases, J shed 4 bases, and the junction held 2 bases outside the gene matches. Germline CDR1 is SGDLS and CDR2 is YYNGEE. This CDR3 is 13 amino acids long. The CDR3 DNA follows: TGTGCCAGCAGCGGAGGGGGCCCAGATACGCAGTATTTT. Translated: CASSGGGPDTQYF.

This clonotype was counted a few times. The rearrangement joins TRBV7-2 to TRBJ1-2; weak D call: TRBD1 (5 bases). The V end was cut by 1 base, the J end by 4 bases, with 10 bases between. The germline CDR1 and CDR2 sequences are SGHTA and FQGNSA. The CDR3 covers 14 residues. The CDR3 sequence is CASSLVGGGYGYTF. CDR3 nucleotide sequence: TGTGCCAGCAGCTTAGTGGGGGGAGGCTATGGCTACACCTTC.

Only a few counts were recorded for this clonotype. The V and J genes are TRBV6-2 or TRBV6-3 and TRBJ1-5; D perhaps matches TRBD1 (6 bases). The CDR3 is 15 residues long. Trimming removed 0 bases at V and 4 bases at J, with 10 bases between. Germline-derived CDR1 and CDR2 are MNHEY and SVGEGT. The CDR3 loop is CASSYSGQRNQPQHF. The DNA of the CDR3 is TGTGCCAGCAGTTACTCCGGACAGCGAAATCAGCCCCAGCATTTT.

This clonotype was counted between two and nine times. The chain links TRBV20-1 to TRBJ1-2; D is ambiguous. CDR3 length: 12 residues. The germline V and J ends were trimmed by 5 bases and 8 bases, with 15 bases remaining between them. Germline CDR1 reads DFQATT; CDR2 reads SNEGSKA (reference sequence). In nucleotides, the CDR3 is TGCAGTGCTCCAGACTTCTCGGGGGGCTACACCTTC. Encoded protein: CSAPDFSGGYTF.

The rearrangement uses TRBV6-2 or TRBV6-3 and TRBJ1-5, with a weak D call TRBD1 (5 bases). Germline assignment: CDR1 MNHEY and CDR2 SVGEGT. The V and J ends lost 2 bases and 0 bases respectively, with 20 bases between them. The CDR3 loop spans 19 amino acids. The CDR3 bases are TGTGCCAGCAGTTACAACTTACTGGCAGACAGCCATAGCAATCAGCCCCAGCATTTT. Protein product: CASSYNLLADSHSNQPQHF.

A note on this clonotype: The junction and the germline gene differ at one end; a read error may be behind it. The J gene is TRBJ1-1, the V gene TRBV12-3 or TRBV12-4; perhaps TRBD1 as D (5 bases). This CDR3 spans 14 amino acids. The CDR3 sequence: CASSFRTLNTEALF. As DNA, the CDR3 is TGTGCCAGCAGTTTCCGGACACTGAACACTGAAGCTTTATTT.

This clonotype was found once. The CDR3 reads CASSQVKVLADYEQYF. The CDR3 bases are TGCGCCAGCAGCCAAGTAAAAGTACTAGCGGATTACGAGCAGTACTTC. The gene calls are TRBV4-1 and TRBJ2-7; 8 bases are a match to TRBD2. This CDR3 is 16 amino acids long. Germline V gives CDR1 MGHRA, CDR2 YSYEKL. The V gene end was trimmed by 1 base and the J gene end by 4 bases; junction bases not matched to a gene: 9.

This clonotype has just a few counts. The chain has TRBV6-2 or TRBV6-3 and TRBJ1-1; TRBD1 matches 7 bases. V lost 6 bases, J lost 1 base, and 2 bases stayed unmatched. Germline-derived CDR1 and CDR2 are MNHEY and SVGEGT. This CDR3 has 13 amino acids. The CDR3 sequence is CASRWTGNTEAFF. The CDR3 bases are TGTGCCAGCAGATGGACAGGGAACACTGAAGCTTTCTTT.

V and J are TRBV6-1 and TRBJ1-1; D unclear. This CDR3 comprises 13 residues. The germline V and J ends were trimmed by 3 bases and 1 base, with 6 bases remaining between them. Per germline, CDR1 MNHNS and CDR2 SASEGT. The CDR3 nucleotides are TGTGCCAGCAGTGACCACCGGAACACTGAAGCTTTCTTT. It yields the protein CASSDHRNTEAFF.

This clonotype has a handful of counts. The V call is TRBV5-6, the J call TRBJ2-1; D is undetermined. Germline values: CDR1 SGHDT, CDR2 YYEEEE. The V end lost 1 base, the J end lost 8 bases, and 13 bases lay between the germline ends. The CDR3 runs to 14 residues. CDR3 residues: CASSLHPAGDEQFF. The CDR3 DNA reads as TGTGCCAGCAGCTTGCATCCAGCAGGCGATGAGCAGTTCTTC. Full variable domain (remainder filled in from reference TRBV5-6 and TRBJ2-1): DAGVTQSPTHLIKTRGQQVTLRCSPKSGHDTVSWYQQALGQGPQFIFQYYEEEERQRGNFPDRFSGHQFPNYSSELNVNALLLGDSALYLCASSLHPAGDEQFFGPGTRLTVL.

Comments on this clonotype: An end of the junction differs from the germline gene, which may be a read error. The chain uses TRBV20-1 and TRBJ1-2; tentatively, D is TRBD1 (5 bases). Germline-derived CDR1 and CDR2 are DFQATT and SNEGSKA (reference sequence). The CDR3 covers 12 residues. The CDR3 DNA reads as TGCAGTGCGAGAGGCGGGGGCTATGGCTACACCTTC. The encoded protein is CSARGGGYGYTF.

The CDR3 nucleotides are TGTGCCAGCAGGGACGGACTCACTGAAGCTTTCTTT. Translating gives CASRDGLTEAFF. The chain has TRBV7-2 and TRBJ1-1, with no clear D. The CDR3 contains 12 residues. Germline CDR1 and CDR2: SGHTA and FQGNSA. Trimming took 6 bases from V and 4 from J, leaving 9 bases between them.

This clonotype was counted many times. The rearrangement joins TRBV7-9 to TRBJ2-5, with D maybe TRBD2 (5 bases). The CDR3 length is 15 residues. Deletions cut 1 base from V and 2 bases from J, with 11 bases between. Germline loops: CDR1 SEHNR, CDR2 FQNEAQ (reference sequence). The CDR3 loop is CASSLGGPLQETQYF. The CDR3 bases are TGTGCCAGCAGCTTAGGCGGGCCGCTACAAGAGACCCAGTACTTC.

The genes are TRBV7-9 and TRBJ2-1; 9 nucleotides line up with TRBD1. This CDR3 spans 14 amino acids. V lost 5 bases, J lost 7 bases, and 6 bases stayed unmatched. Germline assignment: CDR1 SEHNR and CDR2 FQNEAQ (reference sequence). In DNA, the CDR3 is TGTGCCAGCAGCCCCCGGACAGGGGTGAATGAGCAGTTCTTC. Its translation is CASSPRTGVNEQFF.

V is TRBV4-1 and J is TRBJ1-1, with a possible D match to TRBD1 (6 bases). The CDR3 runs 17 residues. Germline CDR1 reads MGHRA; CDR2 reads YSYEKL. The V end was cut by 1 base, the J end by 1 base, with 16 bases between. Written as DNA, the CDR3 is TGCGCCAGCAGCCAAGTTTTACAGGGACTGACGAACACTGAAGCTTTCTTT. It yields the protein CASSQVLQGLTNTEAFF.

The V gene is TRBV9, the J gene TRBJ1-3; no reliable D call. The CDR3 extends over 12 amino acids. The V gene lost 6 bases and the J gene lost 6 bases, with 10 bases spanning the gap. The germline gives CDR1 SGDLS, CDR2 YYNGEE. The CDR3 DNA follows: TGTGCCAGCAAAGGGCAGGAAAACACCATATATTTT. This codes for CASKGQENTIYF.

CDR3 loop: CASSVGGSYNEQFF. The CDR3, as DNA: TGTGCCAGCAGTGTTGGGGGTTCCTACAATGAGCAGTTCTTC. The chain employs TRBV6-1 and TRBJ2-1; tentatively, D is TRBD1 or TRBD2 (5 bases each). The CDR3 loop spans 14 amino acids. The V and J ends lost 4 bases and 1 base respectively, with 8 bases between them. Germline assignment: CDR1 MNHNS and CDR2 SASEGT.

This clonotype was found many times. The rearrangement uses TRBV6-2 or TRBV6-3 and TRBJ2-7; tentatively, D is TRBD1 (5 bases). V was pared by 6 bases and J by 3 bases, with 9 bases between. The CDR3 has 12 amino acids. Germline V gives CDR1 MNHEY, CDR2 SVGEGT. In nucleotides, the CDR3 is TGTGCCAGCAGAGGGGTTCGCTACGAGCAGTACTTC. This codes for CASRGVRYEQYF.